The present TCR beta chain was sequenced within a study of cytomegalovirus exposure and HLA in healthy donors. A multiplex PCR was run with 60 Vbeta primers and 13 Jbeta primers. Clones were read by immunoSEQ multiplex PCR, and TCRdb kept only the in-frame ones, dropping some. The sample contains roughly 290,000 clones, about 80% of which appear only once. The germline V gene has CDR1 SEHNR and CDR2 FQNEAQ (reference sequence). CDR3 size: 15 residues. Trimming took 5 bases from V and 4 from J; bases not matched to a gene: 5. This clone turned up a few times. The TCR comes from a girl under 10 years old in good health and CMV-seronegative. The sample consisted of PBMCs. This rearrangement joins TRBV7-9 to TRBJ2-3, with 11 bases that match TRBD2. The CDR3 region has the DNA TGTGCCAGCAGCCGCCTAGCGGGGGGCTCAGATACGCAGTATTTT. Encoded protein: CASSRLAGGSDTQYF. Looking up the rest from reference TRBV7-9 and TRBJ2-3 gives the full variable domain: DTGVSQNPRHKITKRGQNVTFRCDPISEHNRLYWYRQTLGQGPEFLTYFQNEAQLEKSRLLSDRFSAERPKGSFSTLEIQRTEQGDSAMYLCASSRLAGGSDTQYFGPGTRLTVL.